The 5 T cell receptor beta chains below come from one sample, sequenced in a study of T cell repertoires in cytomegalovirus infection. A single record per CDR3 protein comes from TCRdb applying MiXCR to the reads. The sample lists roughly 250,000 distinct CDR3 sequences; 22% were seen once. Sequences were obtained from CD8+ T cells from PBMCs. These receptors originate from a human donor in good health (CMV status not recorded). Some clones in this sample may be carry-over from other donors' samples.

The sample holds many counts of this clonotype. CDR3: CASGLANQPQHF. Written as DNA, the CDR3 is TGTGCTAGTGGTTTGGCGAATCAGCCCCAGCATTTT. The V and J genes are TRBV12-5 and TRBJ1-5; no firm D call. This CDR3 has 12 residues. Germline-derived CDR1 and CDR2 are LGHNT and FRNRAP. V dropped 1 base and J dropped 4 bases, with 2 bases sitting between them.

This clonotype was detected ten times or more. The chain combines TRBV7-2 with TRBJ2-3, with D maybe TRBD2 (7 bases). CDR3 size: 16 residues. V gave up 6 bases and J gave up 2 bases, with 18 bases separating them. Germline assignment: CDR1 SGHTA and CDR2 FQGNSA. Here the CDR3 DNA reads TGTGCCAGCAGTTACTCTGGCGGGGGCCTCACAGATACGCAGTATTTT. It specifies CASSYSGGGLTDTQYF.

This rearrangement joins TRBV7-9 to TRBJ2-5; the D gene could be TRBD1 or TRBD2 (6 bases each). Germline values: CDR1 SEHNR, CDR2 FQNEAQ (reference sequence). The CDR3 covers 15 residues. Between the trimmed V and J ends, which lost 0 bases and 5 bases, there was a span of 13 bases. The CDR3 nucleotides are TGTGCCAGCAGCTTAGCGCTAGGGGGGACGGAGACCCAGTACTTC. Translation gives CASSLALGGTETQYF.

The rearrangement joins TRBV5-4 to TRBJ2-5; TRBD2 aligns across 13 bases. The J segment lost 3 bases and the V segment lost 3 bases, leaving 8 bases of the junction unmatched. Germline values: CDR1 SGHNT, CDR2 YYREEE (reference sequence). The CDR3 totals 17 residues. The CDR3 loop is CASSSWTSGGSEETQYF. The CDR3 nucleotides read TGTGCCAGCAGCTCCTGGACTAGCGGGGGCTCGGAAGAGACCCAGTACTTC.

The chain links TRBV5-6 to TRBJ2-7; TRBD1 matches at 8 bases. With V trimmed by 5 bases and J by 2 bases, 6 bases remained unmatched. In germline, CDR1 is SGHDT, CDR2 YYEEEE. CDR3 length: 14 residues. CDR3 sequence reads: CASSSVQGAYEQYF. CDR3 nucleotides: TGTGCCAGCAGTTCGGTACAGGGGGCCTACGAGCAGTACTTC.